The next 4 T cell receptor beta chains were all read from a single sample in a study of T cell repertoires in cytomegalovirus infection. These receptors are not linked to any known antigen. A single record per CDR3 protein comes from TCRdb applying MiXCR to the reads. Here the sample spans about 330,000 distinct CDR3 sequences, roughly 34% being singletons. The source was cultured PBMCs, collected from culture after CMV antigen stimulation. The receptors originated from a human donor in good health (CMV status not recorded). Some clones in this sample may be carry-over from other donors' samples.

J is TRBJ1-5 and V is TRBV20-1; 7 bases line up with TRBD1. CDR1 is DFQATT and CDR2 is SNEGSKA in the germline V gene (reference sequence). Unmatched junction bases numbered 2, after V lost 4 bases and J lost 2 bases. The CDR3 runs 13 residues. The CDR3, as DNA: TGCAGTGCTAAGACAGGGCGCAATCAGCCCCAGCATTTT. As protein: CSAKTGRNQPQHF.

This clonotype was recorded a few times. The chain carries TRBV4-1 and TRBJ2-3; D uncertain. The ends were cut back, 0 bases at V and 1 base at J, with 11 bases in the middle. CDR1 MGHRA and CDR2 YSYEKL come from the germline V gene. The length of the CDR3 is 16 residues. The CDR3 DNA follows: TGCGCCAGCAGCCAAGAAGAACGGAGAGGCACAGATACGCAGTATTTT. It encodes CASSQEERRGTDTQYF.

The V and J genes are TRBV6-5 and TRBJ1-1, with D maybe TRBD1 (5 bases). The CDR3 spans 16 residues. V was shortened by 0 bases and J by 4 bases, with 15 bases between the two germline ends. Per the germline V gene, CDR1 is MNHEY and CDR2 is SVGAGI. CDR3 nucleotides: TGTGCCAGCAGTTACTCGGATAGCAGGCAGGGCACTGAAGCTTTCTTT. It translates to CASSYSDSRQGTEAFF.

The chain has TRBV7-8 and TRBJ1-1, with 8 bases aligning to TRBD1. CDR1 and CDR2 from the germline V gene are SGHVS and FQNEAQ. Unmatched junction bases numbered 8, after V lost 4 bases and J lost 4 bases. The CDR3 spans 15 residues. The chain's CDR3 is CASSSRTGKTTEAFF. Here the CDR3 DNA reads TGTGCCAGCAGCTCCCGGACAGGGAAGACCACTGAAGCTTTCTTT.